This record looks at one T cell receptor beta chain sequence and its context. The data were produced by immunoSEQ multiplex PCR, yet TCRdb's version contains in-frame clones alone and is incomplete. The table shows over 35,000 clones, with roughly 90% occurring only once. This sample was taken from a study of T cell changes during pregnancy in multiple sclerosis. The CDR3 runs 16 residues. The germline V gene encodes CDR1 MDHEN and CDR2 SYDVKM. The junction had 10 bases not matched to a gene; V was cut back by 5 bases and J by 4 bases. The sequenced sample was CD4+ T cells from peripheral blood mononuclear cells, obtained in the third trimester of pregnancy. The source of this sequence is a female donor with multiple sclerosis, enrolled in a pregnancy study. The chain carries TRBV28 and TRBJ2-3, with 9 bases that match TRBD1. The CDR3 DNA reads TGTGCCAGCAGTACCCCCGGGACAGGGCGTGCAGATACGCAGTATTTT. Translation: CASSTPGTGRADTQYF.